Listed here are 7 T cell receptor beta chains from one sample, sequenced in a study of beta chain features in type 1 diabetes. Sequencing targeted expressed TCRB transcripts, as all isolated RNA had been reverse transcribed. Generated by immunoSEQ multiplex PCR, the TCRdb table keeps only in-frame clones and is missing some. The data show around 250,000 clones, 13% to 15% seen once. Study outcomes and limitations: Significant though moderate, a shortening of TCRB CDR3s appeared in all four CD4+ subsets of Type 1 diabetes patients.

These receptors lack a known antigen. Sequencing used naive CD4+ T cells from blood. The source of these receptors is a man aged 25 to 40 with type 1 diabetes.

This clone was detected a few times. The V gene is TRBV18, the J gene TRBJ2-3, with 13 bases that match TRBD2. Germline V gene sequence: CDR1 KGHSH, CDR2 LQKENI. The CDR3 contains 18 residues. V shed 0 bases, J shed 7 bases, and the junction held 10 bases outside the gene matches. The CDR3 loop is CASSPPSGTSGNMNTQYF. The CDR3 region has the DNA TGTGCCAGCTCACCACCGTCCGGGACTAGCGGGAATATGAATACGCAGTATTTT.

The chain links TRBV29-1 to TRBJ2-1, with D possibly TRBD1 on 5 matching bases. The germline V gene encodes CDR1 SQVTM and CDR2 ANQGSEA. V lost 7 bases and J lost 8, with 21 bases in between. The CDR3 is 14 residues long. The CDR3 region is CSASQGGPWDEQFF. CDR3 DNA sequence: TGCAGCGCTTCCCAGGGCGGACCATGGGATGAGCAGTTCTTC.

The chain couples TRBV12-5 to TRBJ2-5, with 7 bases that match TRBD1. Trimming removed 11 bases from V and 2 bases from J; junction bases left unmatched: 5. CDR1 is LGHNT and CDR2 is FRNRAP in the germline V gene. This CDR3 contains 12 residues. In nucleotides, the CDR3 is TGTGCTGGCGGACAGGCTCAAGAGACCCAGTACTTC. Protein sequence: CAGGQAQETQYF. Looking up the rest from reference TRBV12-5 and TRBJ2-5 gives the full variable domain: DARVTQTPRHKVTEMGQEVTMRCQPILGHNTVFWYRQTMMQGLELLAYFRNRAPLDDSGMPKDRFSAEMPDATLATLKIQPSEPRDSAVYFCAGGQAQETQYFGPGTRLLVL.

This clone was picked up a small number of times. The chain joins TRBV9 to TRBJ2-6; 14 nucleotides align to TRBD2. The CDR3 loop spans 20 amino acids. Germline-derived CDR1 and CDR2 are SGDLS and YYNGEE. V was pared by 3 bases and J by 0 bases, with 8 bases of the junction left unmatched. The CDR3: CASSAHGLAGGSSGANVLTF. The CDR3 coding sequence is TGTGCCAGCAGCGCTCATGGACTAGCGGGAGGTTCCTCTGGGGCCAACGTCCTGACTTTC.

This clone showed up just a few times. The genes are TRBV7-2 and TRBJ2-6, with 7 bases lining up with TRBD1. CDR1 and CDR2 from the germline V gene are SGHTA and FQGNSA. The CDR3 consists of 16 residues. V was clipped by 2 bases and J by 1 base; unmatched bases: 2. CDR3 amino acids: CASSLLRGSGANVLTF. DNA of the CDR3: TGTGCCAGCAGCTTACTCAGGGGGTCTGGGGCCAACGTCCTGACTTTC.

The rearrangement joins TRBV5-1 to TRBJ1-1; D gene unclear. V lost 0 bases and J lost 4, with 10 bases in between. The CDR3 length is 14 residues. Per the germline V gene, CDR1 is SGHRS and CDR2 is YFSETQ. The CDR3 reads CASSLEAVGTEAFF. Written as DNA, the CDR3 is TGCGCCAGCAGCTTGGAAGCGGTGGGCACTGAAGCTTTCTTT.

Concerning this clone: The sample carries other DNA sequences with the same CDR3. CDR3 coding DNA: TGTGCCAGCTCACCCTCGAGTAGTGATACGCAGTATTTT. Its protein is CASSPSSSDTQYF. The chain employs TRBV18 and TRBJ2-3; D gene uncertain. CDR1 and CDR2 (germline): KGHSH, LQKENI. Trimming stripped 3 bases from V and 6 bases from J, with 10 bases between. CDR3 length equals 13 residues.